This T cell receptor (beta chain) was profiled in a study of T cell repertoires in cytomegalovirus infection. This clonotype was found a few times. Germline V lookup: CDR1 MDHEN, CDR2 SYDVKM. After removal of 5 bases from V and 5 bases from J, the junction contained 6 bases not matched to a gene. The CDR3 totals 13 residues. TCRdb processed the reads anew with MiXCR; each CDR3 protein has one entry. The table lists more than 150,000 distinct CDR3 sequences, approximately 19% of them singletons. The chain joins TRBV28 to TRBJ2-7; 7 bases match TRBD1. Specimen: PBMCs. The TCR sequence derives from a human donor in good health (CMV status not recorded). Some clones in this sample may be carry-over from other donors' samples. Here the CDR3 DNA reads TGTGCCAGCAGTGCGACAGGGACCCACGAGCAGTACTTC. It translates to CASSATGTHEQYF.